This entry lists 20 T cell receptor beta chains sequenced from one sample in a study of blood T cell repertoires in COVID-19. Sequencing used immunoSEQ multiplex PCR; TCRdb keeps in-frame clones, though not all of them. The data contain about 120,000 clones, about 80% of them singletons. Sequenced material: peripheral blood. These TCRs come from a man aged 55 to 69 with active or convalescent COVID-19.

The rearrangement joins TRBV4-3 to TRBJ2-5; 9 bases map to TRBD1. Per the germline V gene, CDR1 is LGHNA and CDR2 is YSLEER. The CDR3 length is 17 residues. Trimming cost V 0 bases and J 4 bases; bases outside gene matches: 9. The CDR3 loop reads CASSQEDGWDRVETQYF. The CDR3 DNA sequence: TGCGCCAGCAGCCAAGAGGATGGTTGGGACAGGGTAGAGACCCAGTACTTC.

The rearrangement links TRBV11-2 to TRBJ2-1; D is possibly TRBD2 (5 bases). This CDR3 contains 15 residues. Germline CDR1 is SGHAT and CDR2 is FQNNGV. Trimming left V 4 bases short and J 2 bases short, with 12 bases between. CDR3 protein: CASSSQTIAYNEQFF. CDR3 bases: TGTGCCAGCAGCTCTCAGACTATCGCCTACAATGAGCAGTTCTTC.

The rearrangement links TRBV24-1 to TRBJ2-2; a possible D gene is TRBD2 (5 bases). Germline assignment: CDR1 KGHDR and CDR2 SFDVKD. V was cut by 4 bases and J by 1 base, with 9 bases left in between. The CDR3 sequence is 15 residues long. The CDR3 DNA sequence: TGTGCCACCAGTGAGCAACTAGTGAACACCGGGGAGCTGTTTTTT. It is translated as CATSEQLVNTGELFF.

The chain carries TRBV28 and TRBJ1-4; no clear D gene. CDR1 and CDR2 from the germline V gene are MDHEN and SYDVKM. This CDR3 region has 11 residues. Trimming cost V 5 bases and J 5 bases, with 3 bases left between them. This chain's CDR3 is CASSPNEKLFF. The CDR3 DNA reads as TGTGCCAGCAGTCCAAATGAAAAACTGTTTTTT.

V and J are TRBV29-1 and TRBJ1-2; a possible D gene is TRBD1 (6 bases). CDR1 and CDR2 from the germline V gene are SQVTM and ANQGSEA. The CDR3 has 11 amino acids. The V end was cut by 4 bases, the J end by 8 bases, with 11 bases between. This CDR3 is CSVGGGRGYTF. The CDR3, as DNA: TGCAGCGTTGGCGGGGGCCGGGGCTACACCTTC.

This clone was detected once. The J gene is TRBJ2-5, the V gene TRBV1; TRBD1 is the table's D call and was not checked against the DNA. TRBV1 is tagged as a pseudogene. CDR3 length: 18 residues. CDR3 residues: CTSSPTPGQGIGTETQYF. Written as DNA, the CDR3 is TGCACCAGCAGTCCTACACCGGGACAGGGGATCGGTACGGAGACCCAGTACTTC.

This CDR3 reads CASSSPGWTNEKLFF. CDR3 bases: TGTGCCAGCAGCTCACCGGGGTGGACTAATGAAAAACTGTTTTTT. The rearrangement joins TRBV28 to TRBJ1-4; D ambiguous. Per germline, CDR1 MDHEN and CDR2 SYDVKM. Trimming shortened V by 6 bases and J by 2 bases, and 13 bases separated the two germline ends. The CDR3 covers 15 residues. Supplemented by reference TRBV28 and TRBJ1-4, the full variable domain reads DVKVTQSSRYLVKRTGEKVFLECVQDMDHENMFWYRQDPGLGLRLIYFSYDVKMKEKGDIPEGYSVSREKKERFSLILESASTNQTSMYLCASSSPGWTNEKLFFGSGTQLSVL.

This chain links TRBV28 with TRBJ2-5; 10 bases match TRBD1. CDR3 length: 18 residues. Germline V gives CDR1 MDHEN, CDR2 SYDVKM. V lost 2 bases to trimming and J lost 3 bases; unmatched junction nucleotides: 12. The CDR3: CASSLNLPGQGRKETQYF. Written as DNA, the CDR3 is TGTGCCAGCAGTTTAAATTTACCGGGACAGGGGAGAAAAGAGACCCAGTACTTC.

This chain links TRBV29-1 with TRBJ2-5, with D possibly TRBD2 on 5 matching bases. This CDR3 contains 12 residues. Between the trimmed V and J ends, which lost 7 bases and 1 base, there was a span of 10 bases. The germline CDR1 and CDR2 sequences are SQVTM and ANQGSEA. For the CDR3, the DNA is TGCAGCGCCGAGGGAGTCCAAGAGACCCAGTACTTC. Translation gives CSAEGVQETQYF.

The count of this clone is one. As DNA, the CDR3 is TGTGCCAGCAGGACGACTAGCGGGAGTGACATTCAGTACTTC. Amino acid sequence: CASRTTSGSDIQYF. This chain uses TRBV7-2 with TRBJ2-4; TRBD2 matches at 12 bases. Germline V CDR1 and CDR2: SGHTA, FQGNSA. This CDR3 contains 14 residues. Losses at the gene ends were 6 bases for V and 8 bases for J; bases not matched to a gene: 5.

Only a few counts were recorded for this clone. J is TRBJ2-1 and V is TRBV4-3, with 8 bases fitting TRBD2. Trimming took 4 bases from V and 5 from J; bases not matched to a gene: 1. Germline CDR1 LGHNA, CDR2 YSLEER. This CDR3 spans 13 amino acids. The CDR3 reads CASSPGLDNEQFF. CDR3 DNA: TGCGCCAGCAGCCCGGGACTAGACAATGAGCAGTTCTTC.

The J gene is TRBJ2-3, the V gene TRBV7-3, with 7 bases aligning to TRBD2. Losses at the gene ends were 10 bases for V and 1 base for J; bases not matched to a gene: 11. This CDR3 spans 15 amino acids. Germline loops: CDR1 SGHTA, CDR2 FQGTGA. DNA of the CDR3: TGTGCCATCACCTTATCGAGCGGGGGCACAGATACGCAGTATTTT. Its protein product is CAITLSSGGTDTQYF.

The chain carries TRBV15 and TRBJ2-5, with a weak D call TRBD2 (7 bases). The CDR3 totals 13 residues. V gave up 9 bases and J gave up 6 bases, with 17 bases separating them. CDR1 and CDR2 from the germline V gene are LNHNV and YYDKDF (reference sequence). CDR3 loop: CATTTGGAKTQYF. CDR3 DNA: TGTGCCACAACGACGGGGGGCGCGAAGACCCAGTACTTC.

The chain combines TRBV14 with TRBJ1-6, with 7 nucleotides matching TRBD1. The CDR3 loop spans 17 amino acids. Germline V gene data show CDR1 as SGHDN and CDR2 as FVKESK. The V segment lost 1 base and the J segment 3 bases; nucleotides outside the gene matches: 6. The CDR3 protein is CASSQVIGGDYNSPLHF. As DNA, the CDR3 is TGTGCCAGCAGCCAAGTGATAGGGGGCGACTATAATTCACCCCTCCACTTT.

CDR3 loop: CASSLDLASGSGNEQYF. The CDR3 DNA reads TGTGCCAGCAGCTTAGATCTGGCTAGCGGGAGTGGAAACGAGCAGTACTTC. V and J are TRBV11-2 and TRBJ2-7, with 10 nucleotides matching TRBD2. The CDR3 is 17 amino acids. The V and J ends lost 0 bases and 5 bases, in that order; junction bases with no gene match: 10. Looked up from germline, CDR1 is SGHAT and CDR2 is FQNNGV.

The V gene is TRBV5-4, the J gene TRBJ2-5; D perhaps matches TRBD2 (6 bases). Between the trimmed V and J ends, which lost 3 bases and 7 bases, there was a span of 13 bases. CDR3 length: 13 amino acids. Germline V gives CDR1 SGHNT, CDR2 YYREEE (reference sequence). The CDR3 here is CASSWDSTGTQYF. CDR3 DNA: TGTGCCAGCAGCTGGGACTCCACGGGGACCCAGTACTTC.

This clone was picked up one time. The chain combines TRBV6-5 with TRBJ2-2; D is unclear. V lost 8 bases and J 3 bases, leaving 13 bases between the germline ends. Germline assignment: CDR1 MNHEY and CDR2 SVGAGI. There are 14 residues in the CDR3. CDR3 sequence: CASSSLMDTGELFF. CDR3 DNA sequence: TGTGCCAGCTCCTCACTTATGGACACCGGGGAGCTGTTTTTT.

The chain links TRBV29-1 to TRBJ2-1, with unresolved D. CDR1 and CDR2 (germline): SQVTM, ANQGSEA. The CDR3 length is 10 residues. V was pared by 5 bases and J by 10 bases, with 9 bases between. CDR3 nucleotide sequence: TGCAGCGTTTCCCGACAAGAGCAGTTCTTC. It yields the protein CSVSRQEQFF.

The count of this clone is one. The V and J genes are TRBV19 and TRBJ2-5; 9 positions agree with TRBD1. This CDR3 is 13 amino acids long. Germline lookup yields CDR1 LNHDA and CDR2 SQIVND (reference sequence). The ends lost 5 bases at V and 7 bases at J; junction bases unmatched: 5. This CDR3 reads CASSPDRGGTQYF. DNA of the CDR3: TGTGCCAGTAGTCCGGACAGGGGTGGGACCCAGTACTTC.

V is TRBV14 and J is TRBJ2-7; D is possibly TRBD2 (5 bases). Germline CDR1 and CDR2: SGHDN and FVKESK. The CDR3 sequence is 13 residues long. V was cut by 8 bases and J by 0 bases, with 11 bases left in between. The CDR3 DNA reads TGTGCCAGCGGAGCGGAAAGCTCCTACGAGCAGTACTTC. Protein product: CASGAESSYEQYF.